The T cell receptor beta chain described here comes from a study of graft-versus-host responses after intestinal transplantation. Overall study: Each transplant was multivisceral, liver-intestinal, or isolated intestinal. Study-level findings and limits: Individuals carrying graft-donor T cell macrochimerism showed high graft-versus-host to host-versus-graft clonal ratios in allografts. GvH clones surfaced in recipient marrow, some emerging earlier in ileum or blood. HvG clone declines early post-transplant were associated with peak circulating GvH levels.

CDR1 is WNHNN, CDR2 SYGVQD, per germline (reference sequence). V lost 6 bases and J lost 1, with 13 bases in between. The CDR3 is made up of 14 amino acids. Libraries were prepared by immunoSEQ multiplex PCR; TCRdb keeps only in-frame clonotypes and omits some of them. This table has 85,000 to 90,000 clones, 75% to 90% appearing once. On this clone: Its cognate antigen is unknown.

The chain has TRBV10-1 and TRBJ2-7, with a possible D match to TRBD1 (6 bases). The clonotype comes from a human donor who received an intestinal transplant. The sample was unstimulated CD4+ T cells sorted from spleen or lymph node cells, taken before intestinal transplant. CDR3 in amino acids: CASSRDIGSYEQYF. Written as DNA, the CDR3 is TGCGCCAGCAGCCGGGACATCGGGTCCTACGAGCAGTACTTC.